The present T cell receptor (beta chain) was sequenced within a study of T cell changes during pregnancy in multiple sclerosis. Here immunoSEQ multiplex PCR was the method, and the copy in TCRdb shows in-frame clones only, minus some. Counted here are tens of thousands of clones, about 93% occurring once; the ten biggest clones make up about 2.6%. This clone was recorded once. The starting material was CD8+ T cells from peripheral blood mononuclear cells, obtained in the third trimester of pregnancy. This sequence originates from a female donor with multiple sclerosis, enrolled in a pregnancy study.

The CDR3 DNA follows: TGCAGCGCCCTACAACCGGGAGCCTCTGGAAACACCATATATTTT. It translates to CSALQPGASGNTIYF. J is TRBJ1-3 and V is TRBV29-1; no definite D call. Trimming cost V 7 bases and J 0 bases, with 16 bases left between them. The CDR3 is 15 amino acids. Per germline, CDR1 SQVTM and CDR2 ANQGSEA.